Only one count was recorded for the clone carrying this T cell receptor beta chain. CDR1 is KGHSH, CDR2 LQKENI, per germline. Unmatched junction bases numbered 8, after V lost 3 bases and J lost 7 bases. The CDR3 runs 15 residues. This sample is drawn from a study of cytomegalovirus exposure and HLA in healthy donors. PCR amplification relied on 60 Vbeta primers (plus 13 Jbeta primers). Generated by immunoSEQ multiplex PCR, the TCRdb table keeps only in-frame clones and is missing some. The sample includes 170,000 or so clones, around 80% of them seen just once. Each donor was healthy, and each was a bone marrow donor.

The material sequenced was PBMCs. This sequence was found in a woman in her fifties or sixties in good health and CMV-seropositive. The chain recombines TRBV18 with TRBJ2-1; TRBD2 matches at 8 bases. CDR3 in amino acids: CASSPQTGGQNEQFF. Written as DNA, the CDR3 is TGTGCCAGCTCACCCCAAACGGGGGGGCAGAATGAGCAGTTCTTC.